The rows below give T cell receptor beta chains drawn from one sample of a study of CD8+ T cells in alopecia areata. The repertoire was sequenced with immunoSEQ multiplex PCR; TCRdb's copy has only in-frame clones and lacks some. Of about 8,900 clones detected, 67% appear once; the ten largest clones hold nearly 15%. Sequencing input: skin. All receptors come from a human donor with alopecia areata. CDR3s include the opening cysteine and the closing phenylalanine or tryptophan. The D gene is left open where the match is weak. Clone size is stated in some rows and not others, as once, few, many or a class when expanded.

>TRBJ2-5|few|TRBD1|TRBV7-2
CASSSGQGTETQYF
TGTGCCAGCAGCTCCGGACAGGGAACAGAGACCCAGTACTTC
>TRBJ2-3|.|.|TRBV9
CASSVVPGTDTQYF
TGTGCCAGCAGCGTAGTCCCGGGCACAGATACGCAGTATTTT
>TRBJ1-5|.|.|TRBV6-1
CASSDVFEANQPQHF
TGTGCCAGCAGTGACGTTTTTGAGGCCAATCAGCCCCAGCATTTT
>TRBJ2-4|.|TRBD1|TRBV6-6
CASSYGPGTGNIQYF
TGTGCCAGCAGTTACGGACCCGGGACAGGAAACATTCAGTACTTC
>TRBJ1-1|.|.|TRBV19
CASTDRSRIMNTEAFF
TGTGCCAGTACCGACAGGTCGAGAATCATGAACACTGAAGCTTTCTTT
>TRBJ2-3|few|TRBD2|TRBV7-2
CASSRLAGGLTDTQYF
TGTGCCAGCAGTCGACTAGCGGGGGGACTCACAGATACGCAGTATTTT
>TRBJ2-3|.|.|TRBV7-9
CASSLASVTGDTQYF
TGTGCCAGCAGCTTAGCGTCGGTGACAGGAGATACGCAGTATTTT
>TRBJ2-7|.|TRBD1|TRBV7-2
CASSLAGTGGYEQYF
TGTGCCAGCAGCTTAGCCGGGACAGGGGGTTACGAGCAGTACTTC
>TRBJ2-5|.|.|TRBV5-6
CASSLAAGWETQYF
TGTGCCAGCAGCTTGGCTGCCGGGTGGGAGACCCAGTACTTC
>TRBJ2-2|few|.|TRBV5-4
CASSLNRGGSGELFF
TGTGCCAGCAGCTTGAACAGGGGGGGATCCGGGGAGCTGTTTTTT
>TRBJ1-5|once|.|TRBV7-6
CASSSFRNQPQHF
TGTGCCAGCAGCTCGTTTAGGAATCAGCCCCAGCATTTT
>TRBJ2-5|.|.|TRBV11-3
CASSLGQMETQYF
TGTGCCAGCAGCCTTGGACAGATGGAGACCCAGTACTTC
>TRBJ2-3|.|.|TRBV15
CATSSSLDTQYF
TGTGCCACCAGCAGTAGTCTCGATACGCAGTATTTT
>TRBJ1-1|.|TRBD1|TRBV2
CASRATGTGTEAFF
TGTGCCAGCAGGGCGACAGGGACAGGCACTGAAGCTTTCTTT
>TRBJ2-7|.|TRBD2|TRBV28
CASSFALAGLTYEQYF
TGTGCCAGCAGTTTTGCTCTAGCGGGATTAACCTACGAGCAGTACTTC
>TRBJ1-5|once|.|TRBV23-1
CASSQSSGGRNQPQHF
TGCGCCAGCAGTCAATCGTCGGGGGGGCGTAATCAGCCCCAGCATTTT
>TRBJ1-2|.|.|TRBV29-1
CSVEEQTLYGYTF
TGCAGCGTTGAAGAGCAGACCCTCTATGGCTACACCTTC
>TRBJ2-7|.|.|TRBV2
CASSPGGIPHEQYF
TGTGCCAGCAGTCCAGGCGGGATTCCCCACGAGCAGTACTTC
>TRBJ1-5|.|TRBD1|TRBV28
CAILGQNNQPQHF
TGTGCCATCCTGGGACAGAACAATCAGCCCCAGCATTTT
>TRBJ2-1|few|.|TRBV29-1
CSVEGGGWSNEQFF
TGCAGCGTTGAAGGAGGGGGGTGGTCCAATGAGCAGTTCTTC
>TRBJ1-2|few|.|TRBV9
CASSADSLGYGYTF
TGTGCCAGCAGCGCGGACAGCCTCGGCTATGGCTACACCTTC